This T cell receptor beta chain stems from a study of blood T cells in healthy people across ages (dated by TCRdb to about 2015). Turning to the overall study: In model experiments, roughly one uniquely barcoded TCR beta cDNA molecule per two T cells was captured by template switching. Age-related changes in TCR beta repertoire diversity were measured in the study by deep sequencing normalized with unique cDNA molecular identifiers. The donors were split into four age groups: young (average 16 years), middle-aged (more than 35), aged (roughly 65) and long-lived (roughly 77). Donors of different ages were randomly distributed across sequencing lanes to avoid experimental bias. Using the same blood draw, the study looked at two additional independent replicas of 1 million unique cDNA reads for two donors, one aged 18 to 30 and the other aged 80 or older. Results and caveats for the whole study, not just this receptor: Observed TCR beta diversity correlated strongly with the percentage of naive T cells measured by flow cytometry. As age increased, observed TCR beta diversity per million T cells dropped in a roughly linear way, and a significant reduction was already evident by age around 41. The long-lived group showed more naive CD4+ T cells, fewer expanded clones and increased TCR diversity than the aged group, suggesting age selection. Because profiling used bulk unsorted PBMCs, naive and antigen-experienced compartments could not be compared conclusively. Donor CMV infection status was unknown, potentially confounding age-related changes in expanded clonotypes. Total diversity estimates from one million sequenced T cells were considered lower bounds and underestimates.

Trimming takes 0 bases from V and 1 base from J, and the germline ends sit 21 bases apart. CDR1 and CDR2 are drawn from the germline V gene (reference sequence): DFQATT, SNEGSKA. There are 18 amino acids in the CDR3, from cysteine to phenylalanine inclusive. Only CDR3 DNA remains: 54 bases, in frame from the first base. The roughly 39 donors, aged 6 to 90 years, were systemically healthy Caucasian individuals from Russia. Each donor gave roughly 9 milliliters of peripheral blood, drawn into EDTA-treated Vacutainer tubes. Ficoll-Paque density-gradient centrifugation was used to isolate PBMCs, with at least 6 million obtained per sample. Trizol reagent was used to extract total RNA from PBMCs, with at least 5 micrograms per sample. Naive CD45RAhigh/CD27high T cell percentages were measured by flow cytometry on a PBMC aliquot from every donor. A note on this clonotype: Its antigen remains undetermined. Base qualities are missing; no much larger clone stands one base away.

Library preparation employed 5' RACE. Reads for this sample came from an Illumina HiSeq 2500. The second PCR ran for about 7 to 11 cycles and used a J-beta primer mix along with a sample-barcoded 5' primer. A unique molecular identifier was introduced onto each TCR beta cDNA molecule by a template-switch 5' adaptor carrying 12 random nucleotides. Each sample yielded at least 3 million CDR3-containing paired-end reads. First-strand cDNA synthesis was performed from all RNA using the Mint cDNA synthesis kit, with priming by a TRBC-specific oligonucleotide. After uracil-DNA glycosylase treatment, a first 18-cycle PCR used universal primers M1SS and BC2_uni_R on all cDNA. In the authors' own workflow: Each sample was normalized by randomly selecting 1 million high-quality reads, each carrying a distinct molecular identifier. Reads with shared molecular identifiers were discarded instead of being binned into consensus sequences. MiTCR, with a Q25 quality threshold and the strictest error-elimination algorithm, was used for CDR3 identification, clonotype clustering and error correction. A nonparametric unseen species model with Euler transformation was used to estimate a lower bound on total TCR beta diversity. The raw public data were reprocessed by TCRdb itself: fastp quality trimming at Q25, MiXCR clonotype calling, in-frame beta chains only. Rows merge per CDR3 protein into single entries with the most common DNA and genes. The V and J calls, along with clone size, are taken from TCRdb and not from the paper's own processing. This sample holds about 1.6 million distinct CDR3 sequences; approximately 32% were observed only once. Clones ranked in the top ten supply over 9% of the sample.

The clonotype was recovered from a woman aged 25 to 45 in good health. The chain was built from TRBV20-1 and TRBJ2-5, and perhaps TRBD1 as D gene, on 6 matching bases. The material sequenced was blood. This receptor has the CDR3 CSARDGGFISGSQETQYF. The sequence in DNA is TGCAGTGCTAGAGATGGGGGCTTTATCTCGGGGTCCCAAGAGACCCAGTACTTC.